The clone carrying this TCR beta chain was recorded at least ten times. The antigen remains undetermined. These data originate in a study of regulatory T cells in long-lasting Graves disease. The study's findings and limits: More public clonotypes were shared by persistent patients (approximately 3,000) than by new patients (approximately 990).

Arm-PCR of CDR3 regions and iRepertoire HTBI primers were the basis on which TCR beta libraries were built. A single record per CDR3 protein comes from TCRdb applying MiXCR to the multiplex PCR reads. The table has 400,000 or so distinct CDR3 sequences, roughly 20% seen once. Time point of the sample: persistent/refractory GD, antithyroid drugs over 5 years with positive TRAb. RNA isolated from PBMCs was used to make the TCR library. Peripheral blood, roughly 10 milliliters of it, was drawn into EDTA tubes. This CDR3 has 15 amino acids. Germline CDR1 reads MNHEY; CDR2 reads SVGEGT. Trimming stripped 0 bases from V and 1 base from J, with 10 bases between.

The chain recombines TRBV6-2 or TRBV6-3 with TRBJ2-7; no clear D. The TCR was taken from a female donor with Graves disease. The material was peripheral blood mononuclear cells (PBMCs), obtained when the disease was refractory, from a patient treated with antithyroid drugs. The CDR3: CASSYSLGGSYEQYF. As DNA, the CDR3 is TGTGCCAGCAGTTACTCGTTGGGCGGTTCCTACGAGCAGTACTTC.